This T cell receptor (beta chain) came from a study of blood T cell repertoires in COVID-19. At the level of the study: Sites in the United States, Italy and Spain provided acute and convalescent COVID-19 samples.

Original analysis: Reference gene primer amplification gave estimated nucleated cell counts. Profiling relied on immunoSEQ multiplex PCR, and the TCRdb table lists in-frame clones only, not all of them. D and trimming come from the DNA, and the V and J calls and clone size come from that table. The sample lists about 210,000 clones; 88% were seen once. The CDR3 totals 14 residues. The V gene's germline CDR1 is SGHRS and CDR2 YFSETQ. Trimming at V came to 1 base and at J to 5 bases, leaving 3 bases not matched to a gene. The sequenced sample was peripheral blood. This TCR derives from a man younger than 35 with active or convalescent COVID-19. V usage is TRBV5-1 and J usage is TRBJ1-5, with TRBD1 matching 7 bases. CDR3 sequence: CASSLTGVDQPQHF. For the CDR3, the DNA is TGCGCCAGCAGCTTGACAGGGGTGGATCAGCCCCAGCATTTT.